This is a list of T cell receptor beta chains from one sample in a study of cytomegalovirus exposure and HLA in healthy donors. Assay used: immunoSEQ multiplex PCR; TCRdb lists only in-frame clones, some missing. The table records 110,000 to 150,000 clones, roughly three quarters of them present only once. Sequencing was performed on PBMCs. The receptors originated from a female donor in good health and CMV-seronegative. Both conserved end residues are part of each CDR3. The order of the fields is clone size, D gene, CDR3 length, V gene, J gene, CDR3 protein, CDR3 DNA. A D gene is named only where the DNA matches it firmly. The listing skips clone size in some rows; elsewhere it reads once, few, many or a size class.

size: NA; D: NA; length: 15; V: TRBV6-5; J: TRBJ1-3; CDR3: CASRPSGGRANTIYF; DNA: TGTGCCAGCAGGCCCTCGGGGGGGAGGGCGAACACCATATATTTT
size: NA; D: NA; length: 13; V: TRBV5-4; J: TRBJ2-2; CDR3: CASSSAGTGELFF; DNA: TGTGCCAGCAGCTCGGCGGGGACCGGGGAGCTGTTTTTT
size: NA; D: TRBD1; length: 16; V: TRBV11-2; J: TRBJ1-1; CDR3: CASSSTKGPGTVEAFF; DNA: TGTGCCAGCAGCTCCACAAAGGGGCCCGGGACAGTTGAAGCTTTCTTT
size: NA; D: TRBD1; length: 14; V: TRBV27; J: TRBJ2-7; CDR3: CASWAGGLPYEQYF; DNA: TGTGCCAGCTGGGCAGGGGGCTTGCCCTACGAGCAGTACTTC
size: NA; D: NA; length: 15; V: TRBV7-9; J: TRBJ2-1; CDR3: CASSHHSVSSDEQFF; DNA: TGTGCCAGCAGCCACCACTCTGTGAGCTCCGATGAGCAGTTCTTC
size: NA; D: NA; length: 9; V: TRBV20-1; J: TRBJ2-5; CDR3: CSDGETQYF; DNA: TGCAGTGACGGAGAGACCCAGTACTTC
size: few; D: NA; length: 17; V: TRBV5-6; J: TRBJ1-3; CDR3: CASSLVGNQGPGNTIYF; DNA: TGTGCCAGCAGCTTGGTCGGCAATCAGGGCCCTGGAAACACCATATATTTT
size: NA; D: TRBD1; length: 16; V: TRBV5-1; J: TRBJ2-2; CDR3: CASSLAADRGTGELFF; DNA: TGCGCCAGCAGCTTGGCTGCCGACAGGGGAACCGGGGAGCTGTTTTTT
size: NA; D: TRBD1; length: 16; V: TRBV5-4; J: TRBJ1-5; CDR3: CASSIGGRNSNQPQHF; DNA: TGTGCCAGCAGCATAGGGGGCCGTAATAGCAATCAGCCCCAGCATTTT
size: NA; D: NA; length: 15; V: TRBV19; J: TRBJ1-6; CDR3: CASSVGQLNNSPLHF; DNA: TGTGCCAGTAGTGTCGGACAGCTTAATAATTCACCCCTCCACTTT
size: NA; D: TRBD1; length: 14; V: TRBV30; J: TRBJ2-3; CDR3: CAWTNRGQGDTQYF; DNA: TGTGCCTGGACTAACAGGGGGCAGGGGGATACGCAGTATTTT
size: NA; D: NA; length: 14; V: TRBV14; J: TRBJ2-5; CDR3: CASSQDLYQETQYF; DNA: TGTGCCAGCAGCCAAGATCTGTACCAAGAGACCCAGTACTTC
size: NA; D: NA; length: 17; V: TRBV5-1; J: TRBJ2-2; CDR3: CASSLMERQANTGELFF; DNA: TGCGCCAGCAGCTTGATGGAGAGACAGGCGAACACCGGGGAGCTGTTTTTT
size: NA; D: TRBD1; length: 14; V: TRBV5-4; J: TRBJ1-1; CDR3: CASSLRDRNTEAFF; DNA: TGTGCCAGCAGCTTAAGGGACAGGAACACTGAAGCTTTCTTT
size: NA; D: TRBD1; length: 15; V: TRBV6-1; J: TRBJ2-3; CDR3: CASSDRPGGADTQYF; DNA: TGTGCCAGCAGTGACCGCCCAGGGGGCGCAGATACGCAGTATTTT
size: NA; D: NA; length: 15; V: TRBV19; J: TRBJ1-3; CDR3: CASGEQVTSGNTIYF; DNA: TGTGCCAGCGGAGAACAGGTCACCTCTGGAAACACCATATATTTT
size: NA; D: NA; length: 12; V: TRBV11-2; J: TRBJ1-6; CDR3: CASSLDPKPLHF; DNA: TGTGCCAGCAGCTTAGATCCCAAACCCCTCCACTTT
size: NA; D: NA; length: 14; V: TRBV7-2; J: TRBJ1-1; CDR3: CASSLTASTTEAFF; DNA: TGTGCCAGCAGCCTAACCGCGAGCACCACTGAAGCTTTCTTT
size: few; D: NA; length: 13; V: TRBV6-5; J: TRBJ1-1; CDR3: CASSPDSRTEAFF; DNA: TGTGCCAGCAGTCCAGACAGCCGGACTGAAGCTTTCTTT
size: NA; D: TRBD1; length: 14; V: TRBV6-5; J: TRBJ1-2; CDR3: CASSVQQGAYGYTF; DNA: TGTGCCAGCAGTGTGCAACAGGGGGCCTATGGCTACACCTTC
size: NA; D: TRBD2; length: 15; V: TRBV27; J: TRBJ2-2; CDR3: CASRLAGGNTGELFF; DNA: TGTGCCAGCAGACTAGCGGGAGGGAACACCGGGGAGCTGTTTTTT
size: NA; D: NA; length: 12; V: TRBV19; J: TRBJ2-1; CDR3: CASTSKPNEQFF; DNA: TGTGCCAGTACTTCTAAGCCCAATGAGCAGTTCTTC
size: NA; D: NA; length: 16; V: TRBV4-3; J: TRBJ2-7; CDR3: CASSQDGGTPLAEQYF; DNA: TGCGCCAGCAGCCAAGATGGTGGGACACCCTTGGCCGAGCAGTACTTC
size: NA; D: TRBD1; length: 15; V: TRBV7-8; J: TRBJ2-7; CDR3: CASSFRTGGFYEQYF; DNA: TGTGCCAGCAGCTTTCGGACAGGGGGCTTCTACGAGCAGTACTTC
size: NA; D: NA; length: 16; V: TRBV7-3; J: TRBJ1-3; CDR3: CASSPRGGPPGNTIYF; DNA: TGTGCCAGCAGCCCCCGTGGAGGGCCCCCTGGAAACACCATATATTTT
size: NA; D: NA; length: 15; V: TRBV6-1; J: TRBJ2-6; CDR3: CASSVELSGANVLTF; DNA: TGTGCCAGCAGTGTAGAGCTCTCTGGGGCCAACGTCCTGACTTTC
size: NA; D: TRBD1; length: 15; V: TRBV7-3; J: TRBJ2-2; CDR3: CASSTTGANTGELFF; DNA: TGTGCCAGCAGCACGACAGGGGCGAACACCGGGGAGCTGTTTTTT
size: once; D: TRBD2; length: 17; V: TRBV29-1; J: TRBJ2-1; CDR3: CSVEEQILAGVRNEQFF; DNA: TGCAGCGTTGAAGAACAGATCTTAGCGGGAGTAAGGAATGAGCAGTTCTTC
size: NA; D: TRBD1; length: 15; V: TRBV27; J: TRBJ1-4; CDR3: CASRYRDRGDEKLFF; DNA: TGTGCCAGCCGGTACCGGGACAGGGGAGATGAAAAACTGTTTTTT
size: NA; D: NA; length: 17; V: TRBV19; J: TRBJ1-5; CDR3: CASKVFRGGRSNQPQHF; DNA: TGTGCCAGTAAAGTGTTCAGGGGTGGACGGAGCAATCAGCCCCAGCATTTT
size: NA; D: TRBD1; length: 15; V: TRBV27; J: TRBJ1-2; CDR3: CASSSTGVLSYGYPF; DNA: TGTGCCAGCAGTTCAACAGGGGTCCTCAGCTATGGCTACCCCTTC
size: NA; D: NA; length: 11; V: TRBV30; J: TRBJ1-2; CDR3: CAWSFQAGYTF; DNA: TGTGCCTGGAGCTTCCAGGCGGGCTACACCTTC
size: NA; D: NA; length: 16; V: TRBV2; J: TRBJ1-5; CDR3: CASSEAAGSGNQPQHF; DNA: TGTGCCAGCAGTGAAGCGGCAGGGTCGGGCAATCAGCCCCAGCATTTT
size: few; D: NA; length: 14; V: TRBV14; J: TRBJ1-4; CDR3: CASSRITGYEKLFF; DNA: TGTGCCAGCAGTCGAATCACAGGGTACGAAAAACTGTTTTTT
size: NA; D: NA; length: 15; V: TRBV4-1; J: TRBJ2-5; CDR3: CASSSRDILVETQYF; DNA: TGCGCCAGCAGCTCAAGAGATATTTTGGTTGAGACCCAGTACTTC
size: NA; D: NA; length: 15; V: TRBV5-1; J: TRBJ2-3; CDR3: CASSLVAGSTDTQYF; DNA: TGCGCCAGCAGCTTGGTGGCAGGGAGCACAGATACGCAGTATTTT
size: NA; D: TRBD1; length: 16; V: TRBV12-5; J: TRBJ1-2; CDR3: CASGIRTGEANYGYTF; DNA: TGTGCTAGTGGTATCCGGACAGGAGAAGCTAACTATGGCTACACCTTC
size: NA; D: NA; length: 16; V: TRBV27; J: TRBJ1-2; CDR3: CASSLSGQGRFYGYTF; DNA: TGTGCCAGCAGTTTATCGGGGCAGGGGAGATTCTATGGCTACACCTTC
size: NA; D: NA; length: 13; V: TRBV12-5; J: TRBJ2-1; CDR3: CASGSDSYNEQFF; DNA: TGTGCTAGTGGTTCGGACAGCTACAATGAGCAGTTCTTC
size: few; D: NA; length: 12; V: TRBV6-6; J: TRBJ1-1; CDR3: CASRWLETEAFF; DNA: TGTGCCAGTCGGTGGTTGGAGACTGAAGCTTTCTTT
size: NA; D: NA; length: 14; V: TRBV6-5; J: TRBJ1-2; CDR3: CASSYSAGAYGYTF; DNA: TGTGCCAGCAGTTACTCGGCGGGGGCGTATGGCTACACCTTC
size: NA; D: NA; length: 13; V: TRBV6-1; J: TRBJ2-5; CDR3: CASRIRGQETQYF; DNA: TGTGCCAGCAGAATACGGGGCCAAGAGACCCAGTACTTC
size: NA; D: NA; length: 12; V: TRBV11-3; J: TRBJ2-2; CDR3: CASSSVVGELFF; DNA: TGTGCCAGCAGCTCTGTCGTGGGGGAGCTGTTTTTT
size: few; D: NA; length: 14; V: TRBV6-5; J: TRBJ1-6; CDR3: CASRDRQVSGPLHF; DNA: TGTGCCAGCAGAGACCGCCAAGTTTCGGGGCCCCTCCACTTT
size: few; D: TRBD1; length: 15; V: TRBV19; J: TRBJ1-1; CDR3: CASSKGQGPNTEAFF; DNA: TGTGCCAGTAGTAAGGGACAGGGGCCGAACACTGAAGCTTTCTTT
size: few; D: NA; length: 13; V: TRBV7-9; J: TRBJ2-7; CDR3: CASSPPGDYEQYF; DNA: TGTGCCAGCAGCCCTCCCGGGGACTACGAGCAGTACTTC
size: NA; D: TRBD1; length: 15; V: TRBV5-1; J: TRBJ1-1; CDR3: CASSAPGTGDTEAFF; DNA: TGCGCCAGCAGCGCCCCCGGGACAGGGGATACTGAAGCTTTCTTT
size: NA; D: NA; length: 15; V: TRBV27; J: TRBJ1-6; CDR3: CASSLLAGENSPLHF; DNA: TGTGCCAGCAGTTTATTGGCAGGGGAAAATTCACCCCTCCACTTT
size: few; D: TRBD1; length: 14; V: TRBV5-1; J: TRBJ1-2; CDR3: CASSLGQGKYGYTF; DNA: TGCGCCAGCAGCTTGGGACAGGGGAAGTATGGCTACACCTTC
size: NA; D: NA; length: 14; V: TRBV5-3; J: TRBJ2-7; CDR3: CARSAGQIRGGQYF; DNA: TGTGCCAGAAGCGCGGGACAGATCCGGGGCGGGCAGTACTTC
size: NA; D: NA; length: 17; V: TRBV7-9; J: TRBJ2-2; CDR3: CASSLSPGTPNTGELFF; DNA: TGTGCCAGCAGCTTATCCCCCGGGACACCGAACACCGGGGAGCTGTTTTTT
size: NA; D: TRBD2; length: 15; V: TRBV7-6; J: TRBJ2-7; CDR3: CASSSLGGETYEQYF; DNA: TGTGCCAGCAGCTCCCTCGGGGGGGAGACCTACGAGCAGTACTTC
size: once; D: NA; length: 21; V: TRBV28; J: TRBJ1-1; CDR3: CASSFFLDTINPLGLSTEAFF; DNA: TGTGCCAGCAGTTTTTTCCTTGACACAATTAACCCATTGGGACTAAGCACTGAAGCTTTCTTT
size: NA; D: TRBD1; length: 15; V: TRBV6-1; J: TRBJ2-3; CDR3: CASSGPGQGADTQYF; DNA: TGTGCCAGCAGTGGCCCGGGACAGGGAGCAGATACGCAGTATTTT
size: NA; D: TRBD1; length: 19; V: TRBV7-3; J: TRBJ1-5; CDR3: CASSSRDRGHGKSNQPQHF; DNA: TGTGCCAGCAGCTCACGGGACAGGGGGCACGGGAAAAGCAATCAGCCCCAGCATTTT